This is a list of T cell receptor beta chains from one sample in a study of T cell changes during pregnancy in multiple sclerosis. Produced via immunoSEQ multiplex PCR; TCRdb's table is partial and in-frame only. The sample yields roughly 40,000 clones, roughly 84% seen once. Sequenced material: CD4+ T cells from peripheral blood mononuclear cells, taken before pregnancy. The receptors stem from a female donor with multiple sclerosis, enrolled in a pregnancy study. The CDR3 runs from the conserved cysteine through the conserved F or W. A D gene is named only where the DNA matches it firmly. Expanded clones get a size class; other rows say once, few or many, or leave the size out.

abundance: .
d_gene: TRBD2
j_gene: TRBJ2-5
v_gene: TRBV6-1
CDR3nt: TGTGCCAGCAGTGAACGGAGGGGCGGGAGAGAGACCCAGTACTTC
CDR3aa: CASSERRGGRETQYF

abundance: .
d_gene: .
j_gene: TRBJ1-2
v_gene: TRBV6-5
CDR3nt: TGTGCCAGCAGTTACGACAGCGCACCTTATGGCTACACCTTC
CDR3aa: CASSYDSAPYGYTF

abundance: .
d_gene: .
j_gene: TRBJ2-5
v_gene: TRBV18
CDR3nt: TGTGCCAGCTCACCGATTACTAGCTTCTCGGGGACCCAGTACTTC
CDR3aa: CASSPITSFSGTQYF

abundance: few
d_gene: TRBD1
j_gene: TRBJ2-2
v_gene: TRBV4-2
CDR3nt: TGTGCCAGCAGCCAAGAAGACAGGGCGGACCGGGAGCTGTTTTTT
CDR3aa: CASSQEDRADRELFF

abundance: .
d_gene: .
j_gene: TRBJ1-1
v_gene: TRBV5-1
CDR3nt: TGCGCCAGCAGCCCTAGAACGGTGAACACTGAAGCTTTCTTT
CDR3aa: CASSPRTVNTEAFF

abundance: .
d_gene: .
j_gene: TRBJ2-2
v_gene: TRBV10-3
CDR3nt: TGTGCCATCAGCGAAGTCCGGGACACGGATACCGGGGAGCTGTTTTTT
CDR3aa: CAISEVRDTDTGELFF

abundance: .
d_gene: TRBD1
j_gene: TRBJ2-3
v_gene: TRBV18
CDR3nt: TGTGCCAGCTCACGACTGATGACAGGGGGGACCACAGATACGCAGTATTTT
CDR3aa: CASSRLMTGGTTDTQYF

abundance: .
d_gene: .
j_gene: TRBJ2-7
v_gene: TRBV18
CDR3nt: TGTGCCAGCTCACCGCAACCTAGCTACGAGCAGTACTTC
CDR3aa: CASSPQPSYEQYF

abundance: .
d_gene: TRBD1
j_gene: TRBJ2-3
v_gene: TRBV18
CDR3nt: TGTGCCAGCTCACCACAGGGACAGGCCTACACAGATACGCAGTATTTT
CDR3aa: CASSPQGQAYTDTQYF

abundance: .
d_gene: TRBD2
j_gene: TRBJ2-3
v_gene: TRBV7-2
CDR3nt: TGTGCCAGCAGCTTAGAGGTGGCTAGCGGCGCAGATACGCAGTATTTT
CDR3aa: CASSLEVASGADTQYF

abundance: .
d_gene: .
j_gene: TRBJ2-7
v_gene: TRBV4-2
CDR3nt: TGTGCCAGCAGCCAAGGGGGAGAGCCCTACGAGCAGTACTTC
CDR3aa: CASSQGGEPYEQYF

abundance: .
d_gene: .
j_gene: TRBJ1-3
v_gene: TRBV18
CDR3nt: TGTGCCAGCTCACCACAAGATCCCCATCTATCTGGAAACACCATATATTTT
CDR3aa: CASSPQDPHLSGNTIYF

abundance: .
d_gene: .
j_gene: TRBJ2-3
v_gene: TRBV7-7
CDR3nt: TGTGCCAGCAGCTTGTCGGGAGTAGGTACAGATACGCAGTATTTT
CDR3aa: CASSLSGVGTDTQYF

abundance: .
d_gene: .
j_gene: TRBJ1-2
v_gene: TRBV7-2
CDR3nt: TGTGCCAGCAGCCCCCTTCAGACGTCCCTGGGGCCCTATGGCTACACCTTC
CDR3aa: CASSPLQTSLGPYGYTF

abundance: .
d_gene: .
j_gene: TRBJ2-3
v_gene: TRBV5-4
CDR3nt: TGTGCCAGCAGCCTAGAGACTAACCCTTTCTCCGATACGCAGTATTTT
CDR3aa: CASSLETNPFSDTQYF

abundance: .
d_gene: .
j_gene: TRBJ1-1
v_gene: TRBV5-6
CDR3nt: TGTGCCAGCAGCTTGTGGGCCCTTAACCTCCGTGAAGCTTTCTTT
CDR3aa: CASSLWALNLREAFF

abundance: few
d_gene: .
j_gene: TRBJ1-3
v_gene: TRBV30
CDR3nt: TGTGCCTGGATCCGGGGCTCTGGAAACACCATATATTTT
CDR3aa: CAWIRGSGNTIYF

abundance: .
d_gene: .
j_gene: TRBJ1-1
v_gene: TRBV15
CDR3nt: TGTGCCACCAGCAGAGAGGGGGAGGTCACTGAAGCTTTCTTT
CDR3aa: CATSREGEVTEAFF

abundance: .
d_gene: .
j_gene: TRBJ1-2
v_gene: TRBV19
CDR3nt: TGTGCCAGTAGTTTTGACTTCGACTATGGCTACACCTTC
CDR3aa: CASSFDFDYGYTF

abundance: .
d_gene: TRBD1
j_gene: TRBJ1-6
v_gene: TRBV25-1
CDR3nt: TGTGCCAGCAGTGAGTGGGGGACAGGGCGTAATTCACCCCTCCACTTT
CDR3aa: CASSEWGTGRNSPLHF

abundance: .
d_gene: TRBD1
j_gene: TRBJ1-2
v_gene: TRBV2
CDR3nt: TGTGCCAGCAGTGGACAGGGGGCTGACTATGGCTACACCTTC
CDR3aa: CASSGQGADYGYTF

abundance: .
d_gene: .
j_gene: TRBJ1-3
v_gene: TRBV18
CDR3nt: TGTGCCAGCTCACCTTACTCTGGAAACACCATATATTTT
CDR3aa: CASSPYSGNTIYF

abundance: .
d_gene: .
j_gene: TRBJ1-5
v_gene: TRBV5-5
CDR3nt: TGTGCCAGCAGTTCCAAACAGGGTGGACAGCCCCAGCATTTT
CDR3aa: CASSSKQGGQPQHF

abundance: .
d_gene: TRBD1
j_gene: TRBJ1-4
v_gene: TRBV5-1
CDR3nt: TGCGCCAGCAGCCCCGGACAGGGAGTGAGGGAAAAACTGTTTTTT
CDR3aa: CASSPGQGVREKLFF

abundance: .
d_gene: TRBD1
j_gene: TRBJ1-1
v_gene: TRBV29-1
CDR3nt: TGCAGCGTTGACAGGGGGCAGAACACTGAAGCTTTCTTT
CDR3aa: CSVDRGQNTEAFF

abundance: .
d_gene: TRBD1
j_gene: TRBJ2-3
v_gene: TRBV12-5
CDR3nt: TGTGCTAGTGGTTTAGACAGGGGTCCAGGCACAGATACGCAGTATTTT
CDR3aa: CASGLDRGPGTDTQYF

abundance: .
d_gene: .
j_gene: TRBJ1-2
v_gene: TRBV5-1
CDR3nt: TGCGCCAGCAGCTTGGAGCCAGGGAACTATGGCTACACCTTC
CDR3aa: CASSLEPGNYGYTF

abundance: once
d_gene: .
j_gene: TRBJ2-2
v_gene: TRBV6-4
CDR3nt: TGTGCCAGCAGTGACGCAGGGCGGGGCACCGGGGAGCTGTTTTTT
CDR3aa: CASSDAGRGTGELFF

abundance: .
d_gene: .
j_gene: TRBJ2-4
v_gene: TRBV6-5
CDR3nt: TGTGCCAGCAGAACCGGGTACCGGGGGAAAAACATTCAGTACTTC
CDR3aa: CASRTGYRGKNIQYF